This paragraph covers one T cell receptor (beta chain) sequence. The table lists this clonotype with a few counts. This clone's antigen is unknown. Base qualities are missing; no much larger clone stands one base away. This sample was taken from a study of T cells after yellow fever vaccination (dated by TCRdb to the late 2010s). The study in broad terms: The SMART-Seq v4 Ultra Low Input RNA kit was used to prepare libraries from fractions with low cell numbers. To follow T-cell clones before and after both primary and booster YFV17D yellow fever vaccination, bulk TCR alpha and beta repertoires underwent longitudinal sequencing. Two healthy male donors, one aged 18 to 29 and one aged 30 to 40 years, were included in the cohort. Blood samples were taken at several timepoints before and after primary and secondary immunization, and bulk PBMC replicates and cell subsets were isolated.

Paper-wide results and their limitations: Only a couple of donors were included in the study, so the extent to which the findings can be generalized is limited. A small fraction of clonotypes appeared in both the CD4 and CD8 compartments, likely as a result of convergent recombination. After the booster, most of the clones that had expanded following primary vaccination were detected again (around 97% of CD4 and more than 85% of CD8), which suggests that memory was broadly maintained. Computational filtering was required because FACS-sorted repertoires could contain abundant contaminating clonotypes from the bulk population. The secondary T-cell response was found to be weaker but faster than the primary response, with a peak reached on day 5 rather than on day 15.

The meaning of the sample's treatment or condition label: live attenuated yellow fever vaccine strain. At every blood-draw timepoint, two biological replicates of bulk PBMCs were collected. PBMCs were isolated from peripheral blood using a standard Ficoll-Paque protocol. RNA was extracted with TriZol from bulk PBMCs, CD4 and CD8 fractions, and dextramer-positive and dextramer-negative fractions. The junction carries 15 bases between V and J, which are trimmed by 5 bases and 1 base respectively. The germline V gene provides CDR1 SGHAT and CDR2 FQNNGV. The CDR3 runs 15 amino acids, cysteine and phenylalanine included. Only the CDR3 DNA stays, 45 bases, in frame from base 1. TCR cDNA was synthesized by 5'RACE template switching, through which a universal primer site and unique molecular identifiers were introduced. Priming for cDNA synthesis came from both the TCR alpha and TCR beta constant segments. Library amplification used two PCR steps, and the second PCR step added sample barcodes and sequencing adapters. Sequencing of libraries was done on Illumina HiSeq 2500 (2x100 bp) or NovaSeq (2x150 bp). On the study's bioinformatics: Demultiplexing of reads and collapsing into UMI consensus sequences were performed with MIGEC, and V(D)J alignment was carried out with MiXCR. Clonotypes responding to the vaccine were identified with edgeR on replicate PBMC samples, with the criteria of FDR below 0.01 and a log2 fold change above 5 up to day 15. Each bulk clonotype was labeled CD4 or CD8 based on which sequenced repertoire, CD4 or CD8, contained the clonotype at higher abundance. The raw public reads went through TCRdb reprocessing: fastp at Q25, MiXCR clone calling, in-frame beta chains kept. Rows are unified per CDR3 protein, each entry keeping the most common DNA and genes. V and J calls and clone size were set by TCRdb, not the authors. The sample table contains just under 600,000 distinct CDR3 sequences; only one count was recorded for roughly 13% of them. The ten largest make up roughly 13% of the sample.

The V gene is TRBV11-2 and the J gene is TRBJ2-7; TRBD2 might be the D gene, on 5 matching bases. The sample consisted of PBMCs, taken on the day of the yellow fever booster vaccination. This sequence was found in a man under 40 who received the YFV17D yellow fever vaccine. The CDR3 loop reads CASSHFGSRSYEQYF. Read as DNA, the sequence is TGTGCCAGCAGCCATTTTGGGAGTAGGTCCTACGAGCAGTACTTC.